Reported below is one T cell receptor (beta chain). Antigen unknown. The data are from a study of cytomegalovirus exposure and HLA in healthy donors. About the research overall: Membership in the Caucasian-associated ancestry cluster was found for around four fifths of nearly 400 genotyped donors.

Germline lookup yields CDR1 SGHVS and CDR2 FQNEAQ. The ends lost 1 base at V and 1 base at J; junction bases unmatched: 2. This CDR3 comprises 16 residues. Overall study results and limits: Across donors, sequencing depth was assumed by presence/absence analyses to be roughly uniform. Within a later analysis, the majority of CMV-associated TCR beta chains appeared HLA-restricted. As a later analysis showed, a missense DCLRE1C variant was linked to trimming of TCR beta V- and J-genes.

PCR employed 60 Vbeta and 13 Jbeta primers. Repertoires were generated with immunoSEQ multiplex PCR, while TCRdb's copy carries only in-frame clones and drops some. The sample consists of around 160,000 clones, about three quarters of them appearing once. The receptor was derived from a man in his forties in good health and CMV-seropositive. Sequencing input: PBMCs. The rearrangement uses TRBV7-8 and TRBJ2-2; TRBD1 matches at 8 bases. CDR3 in amino acids: CASSLVGTGNTGELFF. In nucleotides, the CDR3 is TGTGCCAGCAGCTTAGTGGGGACAGGGAACACCGGGGAGCTGTTTTTT.